Shown below are 26 T cell receptor beta chains from a single sample sequenced in a study of blood T cell repertoires in COVID-19. The protocol was immunoSEQ multiplex PCR, while the TCRdb copy is restricted to in-frame clones and leaves out a portion. This sample yields approximately 9,800 clones, of which around 80% are seen a single time; 7% to 9.5% belongs to the top ten. Sequences were obtained from peripheral blood. These receptors came from a man aged 65-85 years with active COVID-19.

This rearrangement joins TRBV6-5 to TRBJ2-3; a possible D gene is TRBD2 (5 bases). Germline V gene lookup returns CDR1 MNHEY and CDR2 SVGAGI. Trimming pared 0 bases from V and 7 bases from J, leaving 8 bases between. The CDR3 is 13 residues long. The CDR3 loop is CASSYSDGNTQYF. In nucleotides, the CDR3 is TGTGCCAGCAGTTACTCGGACGGGAATACGCAGTATTTT.

The rearrangement joins TRBV3-1 (or the pseudogene TRBV3-2) to TRBJ2-5; 7 nucleotides align to TRBD1. The J segment lost 9 bases and the V segment lost 4 bases, leaving 11 bases of the junction unmatched. The CDR3 is made up of 14 amino acids. Germline-derived CDR1 and CDR2 are LGHDT and YNNKEL (reference sequence). CDR3 bases: TGTGCCAGCAGCCTCCGCTCAGAGGGGGCTCCCCAGTACTTC. Translation gives CASSLRSEGAPQYF.

The chain has TRBV9 and TRBJ2-3; TRBD2 aligns across 12 bases. Trimming at V came to 3 bases and at J to 4 bases, leaving 6 bases not matched to a gene. This CDR3 spans 16 amino acids. Germline V lookup: CDR1 SGDLS, CDR2 YYNGEE. CDR3 nucleotide sequence: TGTGCCAGCAGCGAAACTAGCGGGAGGAGCGCAGATACGCAGTATTTT. Amino acids: CASSETSGRSADTQYF.

V usage is TRBV14 and J usage is TRBJ2-4; unclear D gene. The CDR3 length is 16 residues. The V gene's germline CDR1 is SGHDN and CDR2 FVKESK. The V gene lost 0 bases and the J gene lost 2 bases, with 11 bases spanning the gap. CDR3: CASSQEGAGTKNIQYF. CDR3 nucleotide sequence: TGTGCCAGCAGCCAAGAAGGAGCCGGCACCAAAAACATTCAGTACTTC.

This clone was observed once. The genes are TRBV19 and TRBJ1-5, with D possibly matching TRBD1 (6 bases). Germline-derived CDR1 and CDR2 are LNHDA and SQIVND (reference sequence). Trimming took 6 bases from V and 2 from J, leaving 20 bases between them. The CDR3 has 17 residues. CDR3 protein: CASRGYETGSRNQPQHF. The CDR3 nucleotides are TGTGCCAGTAGGGGGTACGAGACAGGATCCCGCAATCAGCCCCAGCATTTT.

The V and J genes are TRBV7-8 and TRBJ1-3; TRBD1 matches at 11 bases. V shed 7 bases and J 1 base; nucleotides not matched to a gene: 6. This CDR3 region has 16 residues. Germline assignment: CDR1 SGHVS and CDR2 FQNEAQ. The CDR3 reads CASTRTGGFSGNTIYF. CDR3 nucleotides: TGTGCCAGCACGCGGACAGGGGGCTTTTCTGGAAACACCATATATTTT.

V usage is TRBV11-2 and J usage is TRBJ1-1; 8 bases are a match to TRBD1. V trimming: 5 bases; J trimming: 4 bases; junction bases outside the gene matches: 6. There are 14 residues in the CDR3. The V gene's germline CDR1 is SGHAT and CDR2 FQNNGV. The CDR3 here is CASSDQTGGTEAFF. DNA for the CDR3: TGTGCCAGCAGCGATCAAACAGGGGGCACTGAAGCTTTCTTT. Looking up the rest from reference TRBV11-2 and TRBJ1-1 gives the full variable domain: EAGVAQSPRYKIIEKRQSVAFWCNPISGHATLYWYQQILGQGPKLLIQFQNNGVVDDSQLPKDRFSAERLKGVDSTLKIQPAKLEDSAVYLCASSDQTGGTEAFFGQGTRLTVV.

The rearrangement joins TRBV7-3 to TRBJ2-3; 7 bases map to TRBD1. V shed 5 bases and J 4 bases; nucleotides not matched to a gene: 6. Germline-derived CDR1 and CDR2 are SGHTA and FQGTGA. The CDR3 is 14 amino acids. The CDR3 here is CASSPRTGSDTQYF. CDR3 coding DNA: TGTGCCAGCAGCCCCCGGACAGGCTCAGATACGCAGTATTTT. Full variable domain (rest looked up from reference TRBV7-3 and TRBJ2-3): GAGVSQTPSNKVTEKGKYVELRCDPISGHTALYWYRQSLGQGPEFLIYFQGTGAADDSGLPNDRFFAVRPEGSVSTLKIQRTERGDSAVYLCASSPRTGSDTQYFGPGTRLTVL.

The chain is built from TRBV6-5 and TRBJ2-6; D not resolved. The CDR3 loop spans 15 amino acids. V lost 7 bases and J 3 bases, leaving 13 bases between the germline ends. Germline assignment: CDR1 MNHEY and CDR2 SVGAGI. CDR3 residues: CASIPGLSGANVLTF. CDR3 coding DNA: TGTGCCAGCATCCCCGGGTTAAGTGGGGCCAACGTCCTGACTTTC.

The CDR3 DNA follows: TGTGCCAGCAGCCGGCCTAGCGGGAACTACAATGAGCAGTTCTTC. Residues: CASSRPSGNYNEQFF. V is TRBV5-4 and J is TRBJ2-1; 9 bases agree with TRBD2. Germline V gene sequence: CDR1 SGHNT, CDR2 YYREEE (reference sequence). This CDR3 is 15 amino acids long. Trimming took 4 bases from V and 3 from J; bases not matched to a gene: 5.

The V call is TRBV19, the J call TRBJ2-1; 7 nucleotides agree with TRBD2. Germline CDR1 reads LNHDA; CDR2 reads SQIVND (reference sequence). The CDR3 has 16 residues. The J segment lost 4 bases and the V segment lost 5 bases, leaving 11 bases of the junction unmatched. CDR3 nucleotide sequence: TGTGCCAGTAGTCCCCCGGGTAGCGGGCATTACAATGAGCAGTTCTTC. As protein: CASSPPGSGHYNEQFF. The full variable domain, rest sourced from reference TRBV19 and TRBJ2-1, is DGGITQSPKYLFRKEGQNVTLSCEQNLNHDAMYWYRQDPGQGLRLIYYSQIVNDFQKGDIAEGYSVSREKKESFPLTVTSAQKNPTAFYLCASSPPGSGHYNEQFFGPGTRLTVL.

This rearrangement joins TRBV13 to TRBJ1-1; maybe TRBD1 (6 bases). Trimming took 6 bases from V and 5 from J, leaving 19 bases between them. The CDR3 contains 15 residues. Looked up from germline, CDR1 is PRHDT and CDR2 is FYEKMQ (reference sequence). The CDR3 here is CASRSTGRLRTEAFF. The DNA of the CDR3 is TGTGCCAGCAGGAGCACAGGGCGCTTGAGGACTGAAGCTTTCTTT.

The table lists this clone with a count of one. The chain recombines TRBV27 with TRBJ2-7; a weak D match, TRBD1 (7 bases). This CDR3 is built from 17 residues. The V end was cut by 1 base, the J end by 2 bases, with 18 bases between. Germline loops: CDR1 MNHEY, CDR2 SMNVEV (reference sequence). This chain's CDR3 is CASSLLGPGGFPYEQYF. The CDR3 nucleotides are TGTGCCAGCAGTTTATTAGGGCCAGGGGGGTTTCCCTACGAGCAGTACTTC.

The chain recombines TRBV9 with TRBJ2-3; 10 bases fit TRBD1. The germline V gene encodes CDR1 SGDLS and CDR2 YYNGEE. After removal of 0 bases from V and 5 bases from J, the junction contained 3 bases not matched to a gene. The CDR3 is made up of 15 amino acids. The DNA of the CDR3 is TGTGCCAGCAGCGTAGAGGGACAGGGGAAAGATACGCAGTATTTT. Translated, it gives CASSVEGQGKDTQYF.

The genes are TRBV21-1 and TRBJ2-2; the table's D call, TRBD2, has no DNA check behind it. TRBV21-1 is an annotated pseudogene. The CDR3 extends over 17 amino acids. The CDR3 nucleotides read TGTGACCTCCCCGGGGACCTAGCGATAGCGAACACCGGGGAGCTGTTTTTT. It codes for CDLPGDLAIANTGELFF.

This clone was counted only a few times. The chain employs TRBV18 and TRBJ2-5; D may be TRBD2 (6 bases). The germline gives CDR1 KGHSH, CDR2 LQKENI. This CDR3 has 16 residues. V was trimmed by 6 bases and J by 0 bases, leaving 17 bases between them. In DNA form, the CDR3 reads TGTGCCAGCTCTCACCGCGGAGGGAAGTACCAAGAGACCCAGTACTTC. This translates into CASSHRGGKYQETQYF.

This sequence joins TRBV2 and TRBJ1-3; the match to TRBD1 covers 9 bases. The germline V gene has CDR1 SNHLY and CDR2 FYNNEI. V gave up 5 bases and J gave up 4 bases; unmatched junction bases: 6. The CDR3 has 15 amino acids. The CDR3 loop reads CASSPYTGGGNTIYF. The CDR3 DNA sequence: TGTGCCAGCAGTCCCTACACAGGGGGCGGAAACACCATATATTTT.

This chain joins TRBV11-2 and TRBJ2-7; unclear D gene. CDR1 SGHAT and CDR2 FQNNGV come from the germline V gene. V was pared by 5 bases and J by 0 bases, with 5 bases between. CDR3 length: 12 residues. The CDR3 loop is CASSRNSYEQYF. Here the CDR3 DNA reads TGTGCCAGCAGCCGTAACTCCTACGAGCAGTACTTC.

CDR3 nucleotide sequence: TGTGCCAGCAGCTCAACAGAGAAAGAGACCCAGTACTTC. Its protein product is CASSSTEKETQYF. The chain couples TRBV7-9 to TRBJ2-5; D gene uncertain. Germline V gene data show CDR1 as SEHNR and CDR2 as FQNEAQ (reference sequence). The CDR3 runs 13 residues. V was pared by 4 bases and J by 3 bases, with 9 bases between.

This chain connects TRBV7-2 to TRBJ2-3; D is possibly TRBD2 (5 bases). V was shortened by 1 base and J by 4 bases, with 12 bases between the two germline ends. There are 15 residues in the CDR3. From germline, CDR1 is SGHTA and CDR2 FQGNSA. DNA of the CDR3: TGTGCCAGCAGCTTAGGGCTTAGCGAAGCAGATACGCAGTATTTT. It translates to CASSLGLSEADTQYF. Combining the CDR3 with reference TRBV7-2 and TRBJ2-3 gives the whole variable domain GAGVSQSPSNKVTEKGKDVELRCDPISGHTALYWYRQSLGQGLEFLIYFQGNSAPDKSGLPSDRFSAERTGGSVSTLTIQRTQQEDSAVYLCASSLGLSEADTQYFGPGTRLTVL.

This chain connects TRBV11-2 to TRBJ1-2; D is perhaps TRBD1 (6 bases). V dropped 0 bases and J dropped 8 bases, with 13 bases sitting between them. CDR1 and CDR2 from the germline V gene are SGHAT and FQNNGV. This CDR3 has 14 residues. In nucleotides, the CDR3 is TGTGCCAGCAGCTTAGATAAAGGGGGATGGGGCTACACCTTC. Its translation is CASSLDKGGWGYTF.

The rearrangement joins TRBV30 to TRBJ1-2, with D unclear. The CDR3 sequence is 16 residues long. The germline gives CDR1 GTSNPN, CDR2 SVGIG (reference sequence). The CDR3 is CAYKPGIPPPNYGYTF. Here the CDR3 DNA reads TGTGCGTATAAACCGGGAATTCCACCCCCTAACTATGGCTACACCTTC.

The V and J genes are TRBV10-1 and TRBJ2-1; TRBD2 matches at 11 bases. With V trimmed by 5 bases and J by 4 bases, 4 bases remained unmatched. Germline V gene sequence: CDR1 WNHNN, CDR2 SYGVQD (reference sequence). This CDR3 region has 15 residues. The CDR3 sequence is CASSSGTSGYNEQFF. The CDR3 region has the DNA TGCGCCAGCAGTTCCGGGACTAGCGGATACAATGAGCAGTTCTTC.

V is TRBV24-1 and J is TRBJ2-5; the match to TRBD1 covers 9 bases. V lost 3 bases and J lost 3; bases outside the gene matches: 4. Germline V gene lookup returns CDR1 KGHDR and CDR2 SFDVKD. The CDR3 covers 15 residues. In DNA form, the CDR3 reads TGTGCCACCAGTGATGCCGGGACAGGGAAAGAGACCCAGTACTTC. The encoded protein is CATSDAGTGKETQYF.

Here the CDR3 reads CASSLEPPGGRNEQFF. DNA for the CDR3: TGCGCCAGCAGCTTGGAACCGCCTGGAGGGCGGAATGAGCAGTTCTTC. This sequence joins TRBV5-1 and TRBJ2-1, with D perhaps TRBD2 (6 bases). CDR1 and CDR2 from the germline V gene are SGHRS and YFSETQ. V lost 0 bases and J 7 bases, leaving 17 bases between the germline ends. The CDR3 spans 16 residues.

This clone was detected once. V and J are TRBV30 and TRBJ1-3; TRBD1 matches at 8 bases. This CDR3 has 18 residues. CDR1 is GTSNPN, CDR2 SVGIG, per germline (reference sequence). Trimming cost V 2 bases and J 0 bases; bases outside gene matches: 12. The CDR3 region is CAWSKGFDRGPSGNTIYF. For the CDR3, the DNA is TGTGCCTGGAGTAAGGGATTTGACAGGGGACCCTCTGGAAACACCATATATTTT.